This T cell receptor (beta chain) was identified during a study of T cells after yellow fever vaccination. Whole-study context: SMART-Seq v4 Ultra Low Input served to prepare low-cell-number fractions.

Study-wide points: A weaker secondary response peaked on day 5, the primary on day 15.

On this clonotype itself: The antigen remains undetermined.

The CDR3 contains 17 residues. Germline V gene sequence: CDR1 DFQATT, CDR2 SNEGSKA (reference sequence). With V trimmed by 2 bases and J by 0 bases, 6 bases remained unmatched. TCRdb independently ran MiXCR on the 5' RACE reads; one entry per CDR3 protein. The table has a few hundred thousand distinct CDR3 sequences, around 20% seen once. This chain links TRBV20-1 with TRBJ1-6, with 8 bases aligning to TRBD1. The specimen was PBMCs, collected before the yellow fever booster vaccination. The sequence was obtained from a man aged 18-30 years who received the YFV17D yellow fever vaccine. In DNA, the CDR3 is TGCAGTGCTAGAACGGACAGGGCTTCCTCCTATAATTCACCCCTCCACTTT. Its translation is CSARTDRASSYNSPLHF.